This entry describes one T cell receptor (beta chain). Under the authors' procedure: Using reference gene primer amplification, nucleated cell counts were estimated. Here immunoSEQ multiplex PCR was the method, and the copy in TCRdb shows in-frame clones only, minus some. Clone size and V and J calls were adopted from that table, with D and trimming inferred from the DNA. The sample consists of 250,000 to 350,000 clones, around 85% of them appearing once. The record originates from a study of blood T cell repertoires in COVID-19. V dropped 4 bases and J dropped 6 bases, with 9 bases sitting between them. Germline CDR1 SGHDN, CDR2 FVKESK. The CDR3 totals 13 residues.

Sequencing was done on a sample of peripheral blood. V gene TRBV14 combines with J gene TRBJ2-2; D is unresolved. The receptor was derived from a human donor with COVID-19, enrolled during active disease. The donor label of this sample is uncertain. In DNA, the CDR3 is TGTGCCAGCAGCCTTGTGCAGGCCGGGGAGCTGTTTTTT. Its protein product is CASSLVQAGELFF.